These T cell receptor beta chains were read from a single sample in a study of shared clonotypes between healthy human individuals. TCRdb's copy holds only in-frame clones and misses some; the assay was immunoSEQ multiplex PCR. The sample yields approximately 500,000 clones, approximately 81% seen once. Source material: PBMCs. All receptors come from a woman in her thirties or forties in good health. Some clones in this sample may be carry-over from other donors' samples. CDR3s include the opening cysteine and the closing phenylalanine or tryptophan. D genes are given only for firm matches. Clone size, where shown, is once, few, many, or a class for clones that have expanded.

cdr3_aa cdr3_nt j_call v_call clone_size d_call
CASSRHGGTEAFF TGTGCCAGCAGCCGACACGGGGGCACTGAAGCTTTCTTT TRBJ1-1 TRBV27 - -
CSARRAGELFF TGCAGTGCTAGGAGGGCCGGGGAGCTGTTTTTT TRBJ2-2 TRBV20-1 - -
CAISGQGGLYGYTF TGTGCCATCAGTGGCCAGGGGGGCCTCTATGGCTACACCTTC TRBJ1-2 TRBV10-3 - TRBD1
CASSHDDSYPYEQYF TGCGCCAGCAGTCACGACGACAGTTACCCCTACGAGCAGTACTTC TRBJ2-7 TRBV23-1 - -
CASRTGANYGYTF TGTGCCAGCAGGACAGGGGCCAACTATGGCTACACCTTC TRBJ1-2 TRBV28 - TRBD1
CAISDSGPNYGYTF TGTGCCATCAGTGATTCAGGGCCCAACTATGGCTACACCTTC TRBJ1-2 TRBV10-3 once -
CASSSLVVIGTVYGYTF TGTGCCAGCAGTTCCCTAGTGGTTATTGGGACCGTCTATGGCTACACCTTC TRBJ1-2 TRBV28 - -
CASSFRAQETQYF TGTGCCAGCAGCTTCAGGGCCCAAGAGACCCAGTACTTC TRBJ2-5 TRBV7-3 - -
CASGRDRDIPSYEQYF TGCGCCAGCGGCCGGGACAGGGACATCCCCTCCTACGAGCAGTACTTC TRBJ2-7 TRBV10-1 - TRBD1
CASGQPKNQPQHF TGTGCCAGCGGTCAGCCAAAAAATCAGCCCCAGCATTTT TRBJ1-5 TRBV5-5 - -
CSVEAARGFMNTEAFF TGCAGCGTTGAAGCCGCCAGGGGCTTCATGAACACTGAAGCTTTCTTT TRBJ1-1 TRBV29-1 - -
CATTPGQGDGGELFF TGTGCCACCACCCCGGGACAGGGGGATGGCGGGGAGCTGTTTTTT TRBJ2-2 TRBV15 once TRBD1
CASSSFRGYEQYF TGTGCCAGCAGTTCCTTCAGGGGCTACGAGCAGTACTTC TRBJ2-7 TRBV28 - -
CASSIDLRLNTEAFF TGTGCCAGTAGTATAGATCTGAGGTTGAACACTGAAGCTTTCTTT TRBJ1-1 TRBV19 - -
CASSYGGGNTEAFF TGTGCCAGCAGTTACGGGGGCGGGAACACTGAAGCTTTCTTT TRBJ1-1 TRBV6-5 - -
CASSPTVTGTEAFF TGTGCCAGCTCACCAACGGTAACAGGCACTGAAGCTTTCTTT TRBJ1-1 TRBV18 - -
CASSLWGHPYDYTF TGTGCCAGCAGCCTATGGGGACATCCCTATGACTACACCTTC TRBJ1-2 TRBV11-1 - -
CAIRGFGAGNTDTQYF TGTGCCATCAGGGGCTTCGGGGCAGGCAACACAGATACGCAGTATTTT TRBJ2-3 TRBV10-3 - -
CASSLIASGDEQFF TGCGCCAGCAGCTTGATAGCTAGCGGGGATGAGCAGTTCTTC TRBJ2-1 TRBV5-1 - TRBD2
CASRDPYEQYF TGTGCCAGCCGCGACCCCTACGAGCAGTACTTC TRBJ2-7 TRBV28 - -
CASRQYMNTEAFF TGTGCCAGCAGACAATATATGAACACTGAAGCTTTCTTT TRBJ1-1 TRBV2 - -
CASSGQNYGYTF TGTGCCAGCTCCGGACAGAACTATGGCTACACCTTC TRBJ1-2 TRBV18 once -
CASSLLSGGKFF TGTGCCAGCAGCCTCCTGAGCGGGGGGAAGTTCTTC TRBJ2-1 TRBV28 few TRBD2
CASSLEAGTREQYF TGCGCCAGCAGCTTGGAAGCGGGGACGAGGGAGCAGTACTTC TRBJ2-7 TRBV5-1 - TRBD2
CASTREGASGETQYF TGCGCCAGCACCCGGGAGGGGGCCTCGGGAGAGACCCAGTACTTC TRBJ2-5 TRBV5-1 - -
CASSQGSGGYTEAFF TGCGCCAGCAGCCAGGGCTCGGGTGGGTACACTGAAGCTTTCTTT TRBJ1-1 TRBV4-3 - -
CASSTPGDTQYF TGTGCCAGTAGTACCCCTGGGGATACGCAGTATTTT TRBJ2-3 TRBV19 many -
CASSLNTYEQYF TGTGCCAGCAGCCTGAATACCTACGAGCAGTACTTC TRBJ2-7 TRBV5-4 - -
CASSDSLGSNEQFF TGTGCCAGCAGTGACTCGTTGGGGTCCAATGAGCAGTTCTTC TRBJ2-1 TRBV6-4 - -
CASSSSGRDPFYNEQFF TGTGCCAGCAGTTCTAGCGGGAGGGACCCCTTCTACAATGAGCAGTTCTTC TRBJ2-1 TRBV27 - TRBD2
CASSLAGGQGAAFF TGTGCCAGCAGCTTAGCCGGGGGACAGGGAGCGGCTTTCTTT TRBJ1-1 TRBV7-6 once TRBD1
CASSLARGTSGTISYNEQFF TGTGCCAGCAGCTTAGCCCGGGGGACTAGCGGGACCATCTCCTACAATGAGCAGTTCTTC TRBJ2-1 TRBV7-2 - TRBD2
CATGSSGANVLTF TGTGCCACGGGGAGTTCTGGGGCCAACGTCCTGACTTTC TRBJ2-6 TRBV2 few -